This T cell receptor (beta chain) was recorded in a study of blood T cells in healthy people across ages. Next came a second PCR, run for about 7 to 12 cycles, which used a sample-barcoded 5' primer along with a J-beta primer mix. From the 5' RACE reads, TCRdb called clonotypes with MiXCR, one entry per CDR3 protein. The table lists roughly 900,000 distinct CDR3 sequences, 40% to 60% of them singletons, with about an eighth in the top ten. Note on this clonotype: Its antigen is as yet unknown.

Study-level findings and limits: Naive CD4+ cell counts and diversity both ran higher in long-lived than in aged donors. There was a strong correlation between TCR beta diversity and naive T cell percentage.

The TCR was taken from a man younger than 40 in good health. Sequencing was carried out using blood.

The CDR3 loop is CASSQLAGTGLDEQYF. The CDR3 bases are TGTGCCAGCAGCCAACTAGCCGGGACAGGGTTAGACGAGCAGTACTTC. The chain carries TRBV14 and TRBJ2-7; 9 positions match TRBD1. The V gene's germline CDR1 is SGHDN and CDR2 FVKESK. This CDR3 is 16 amino acids long. V lost 2 bases and J lost 5; bases outside the gene matches: 10.